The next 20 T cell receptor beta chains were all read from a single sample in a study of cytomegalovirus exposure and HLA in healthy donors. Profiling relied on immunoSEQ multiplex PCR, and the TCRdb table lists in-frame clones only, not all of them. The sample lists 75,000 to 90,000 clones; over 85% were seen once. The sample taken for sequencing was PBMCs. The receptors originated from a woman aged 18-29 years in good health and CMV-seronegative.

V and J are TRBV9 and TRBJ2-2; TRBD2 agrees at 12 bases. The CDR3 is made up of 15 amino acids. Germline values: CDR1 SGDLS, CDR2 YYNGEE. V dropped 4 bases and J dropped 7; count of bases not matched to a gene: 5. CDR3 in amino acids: CASSPSGGEGGELFF. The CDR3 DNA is TGTGCCAGCAGCCCTAGCGGGGGGGAGGGCGGGGAGCTGTTTTTT.

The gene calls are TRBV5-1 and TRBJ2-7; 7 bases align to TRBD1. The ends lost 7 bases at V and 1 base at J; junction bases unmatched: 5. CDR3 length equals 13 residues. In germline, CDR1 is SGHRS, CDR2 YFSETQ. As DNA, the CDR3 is TGCGCCAGCCAACAGGGGCTTTCCTACGAGCAGTACTTC. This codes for CASQQGLSYEQYF.

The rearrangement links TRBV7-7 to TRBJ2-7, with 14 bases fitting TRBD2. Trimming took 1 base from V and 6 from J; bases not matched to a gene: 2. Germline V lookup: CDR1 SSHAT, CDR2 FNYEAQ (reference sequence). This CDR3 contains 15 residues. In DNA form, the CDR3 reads TGTGCCAGCAGCTTAGGGGGGACTAGCGGGAGCGAGCAGTACTTC. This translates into CASSLGGTSGSEQYF.

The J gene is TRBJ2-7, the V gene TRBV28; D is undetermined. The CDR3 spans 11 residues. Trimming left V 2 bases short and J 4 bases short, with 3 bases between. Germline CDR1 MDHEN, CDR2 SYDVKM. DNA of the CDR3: TGTGCCAGCAGTTTACAGTACGAGCAGTACTTC. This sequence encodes CASSLQYEQYF.

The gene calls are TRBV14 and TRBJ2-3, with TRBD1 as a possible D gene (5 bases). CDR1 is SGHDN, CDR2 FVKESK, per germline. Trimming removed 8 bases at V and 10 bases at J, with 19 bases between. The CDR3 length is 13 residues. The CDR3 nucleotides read TGTGCCAGCTCAGCCGGTACAGGAATAGCGCAGTATTTT. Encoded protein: CASSAGTGIAQYF.

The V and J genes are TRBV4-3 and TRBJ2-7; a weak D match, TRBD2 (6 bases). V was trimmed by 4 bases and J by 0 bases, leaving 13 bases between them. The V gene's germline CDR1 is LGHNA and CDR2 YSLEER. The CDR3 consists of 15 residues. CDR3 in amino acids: CASSPKSGVSYEQYF. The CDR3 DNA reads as TGCGCCAGCAGCCCGAAATCGGGGGTCTCCTACGAGCAGTACTTC.

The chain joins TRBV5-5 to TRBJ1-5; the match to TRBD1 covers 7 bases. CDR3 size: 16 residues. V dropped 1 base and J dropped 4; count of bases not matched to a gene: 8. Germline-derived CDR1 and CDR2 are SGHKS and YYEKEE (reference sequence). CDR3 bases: TGTGCCAGCAGCTTGACAGGGGACGTTAGTAATCAGCCCCAGCATTTT. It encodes CASSLTGDVSNQPQHF. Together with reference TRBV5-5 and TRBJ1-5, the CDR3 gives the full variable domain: DAGVTQSPTHLIKTRGQQVTLRCSPISGHKSVSWYQQVLGQGPQFIFQYYEKEERGRGNFPDRFSARQFPNYSSELNVNALLLGDSALYLCASSLTGDVSNQPQHFGDGTRLSIL.

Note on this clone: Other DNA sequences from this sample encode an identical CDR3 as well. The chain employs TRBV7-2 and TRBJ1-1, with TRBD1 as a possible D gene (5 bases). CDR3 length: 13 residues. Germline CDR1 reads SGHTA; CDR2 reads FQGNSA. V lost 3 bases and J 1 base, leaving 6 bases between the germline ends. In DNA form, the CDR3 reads TGTGCCAGCAGCTTGGGGCGGAACACTGAAGCTTTCTTT. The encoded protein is CASSLGRNTEAFF.

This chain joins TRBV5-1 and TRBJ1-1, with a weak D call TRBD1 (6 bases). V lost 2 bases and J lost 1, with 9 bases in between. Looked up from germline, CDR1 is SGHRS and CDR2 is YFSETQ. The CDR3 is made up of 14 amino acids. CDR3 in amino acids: CASSFRTANTEAFF. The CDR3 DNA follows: TGCGCCAGCAGCTTCCGGACAGCGAACACTGAAGCTTTCTTT.

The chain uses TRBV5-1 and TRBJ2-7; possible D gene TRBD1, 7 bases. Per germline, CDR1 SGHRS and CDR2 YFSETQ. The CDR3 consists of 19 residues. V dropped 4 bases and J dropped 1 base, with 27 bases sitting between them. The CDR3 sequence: CASSPEGTVGIPRSYEQYF. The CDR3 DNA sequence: TGCGCCAGCAGCCCGGAGGGGACAGTGGGTATCCCCCGGTCCTACGAGCAGTACTTC.

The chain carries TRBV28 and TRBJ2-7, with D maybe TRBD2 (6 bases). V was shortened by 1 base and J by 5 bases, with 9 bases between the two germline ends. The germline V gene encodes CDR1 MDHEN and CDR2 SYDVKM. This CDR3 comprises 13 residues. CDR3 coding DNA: TGTGCCAGCAGTTTATCTAGGAGGGACGAGCAGTACTTC. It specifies CASSLSRRDEQYF. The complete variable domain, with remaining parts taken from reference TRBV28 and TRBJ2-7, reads DVKVTQSSRYLVKRTGEKVFLECVQDMDHENMFWYRQDPGLGLRLIYFSYDVKMKEKGDIPEGYSVSREKKERFSLILESASTNQTSMYLCASSLSRRDEQYFGPGTRLTVT.

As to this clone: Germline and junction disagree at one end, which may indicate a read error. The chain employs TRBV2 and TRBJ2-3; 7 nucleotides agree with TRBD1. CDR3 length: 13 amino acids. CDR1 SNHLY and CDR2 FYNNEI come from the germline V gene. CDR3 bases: TGTGCCAGCAGTGGGGACAGCACAGATGCGCAGTATTTT. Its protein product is CASSGDSTDAQYF.

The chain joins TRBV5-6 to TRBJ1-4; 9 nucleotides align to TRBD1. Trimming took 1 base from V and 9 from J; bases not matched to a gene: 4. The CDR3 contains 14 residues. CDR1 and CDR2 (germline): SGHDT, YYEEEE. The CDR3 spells CASSLPGTGKKLFF. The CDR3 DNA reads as TGTGCCAGCAGCTTGCCCGGGACAGGGAAAAAACTGTTTTTT.

CDR3 sequence reads: CASSLGQGTYEQYF. CDR3 nucleotides: TGTGCCAGCAGCCTGGGACAGGGGACCTACGAGCAGTACTTC. This rearrangement joins TRBV27 to TRBJ2-7, with 10 bases aligning to TRBD1. The junction had 4 bases not matched to a gene; V was cut back by 6 bases and J by 2 bases. This CDR3 has 14 residues. Germline assignment: CDR1 MNHEY and CDR2 SMNVEV (reference sequence).

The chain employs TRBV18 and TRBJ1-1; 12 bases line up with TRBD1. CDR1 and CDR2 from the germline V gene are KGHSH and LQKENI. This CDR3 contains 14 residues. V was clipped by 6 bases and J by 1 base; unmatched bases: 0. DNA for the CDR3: TGTGCCAGCTCGGGACAGGGGGCGAACACTGAAGCTTTCTTT. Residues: CASSGQGANTEAFF.

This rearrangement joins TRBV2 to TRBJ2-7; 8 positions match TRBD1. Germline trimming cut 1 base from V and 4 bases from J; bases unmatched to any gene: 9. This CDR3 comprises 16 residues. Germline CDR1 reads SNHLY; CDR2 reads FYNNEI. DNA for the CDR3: TGTGCCAGCAGTGAAGAACTGCGGACAGGGACTTACGAGCAGTACTTC. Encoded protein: CASSEELRTGTYEQYF.

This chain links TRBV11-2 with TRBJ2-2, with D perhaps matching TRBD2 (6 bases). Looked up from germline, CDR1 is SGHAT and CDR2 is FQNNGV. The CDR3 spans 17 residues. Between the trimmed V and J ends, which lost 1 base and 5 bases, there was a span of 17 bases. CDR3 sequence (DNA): TGTGCCAGCAGCTTAGGGCGACTAGTAGGTGGGACCGGGGAGCTGTTTTTT. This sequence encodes CASSLGRLVGGTGELFF.

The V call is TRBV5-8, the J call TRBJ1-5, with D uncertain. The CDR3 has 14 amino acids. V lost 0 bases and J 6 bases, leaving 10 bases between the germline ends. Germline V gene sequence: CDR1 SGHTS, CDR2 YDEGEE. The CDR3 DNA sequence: TGTGCCAGCAGCTTGGAAGTGGCAGTTCAGCCCCAGCATTTT. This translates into CASSLEVAVQPQHF.

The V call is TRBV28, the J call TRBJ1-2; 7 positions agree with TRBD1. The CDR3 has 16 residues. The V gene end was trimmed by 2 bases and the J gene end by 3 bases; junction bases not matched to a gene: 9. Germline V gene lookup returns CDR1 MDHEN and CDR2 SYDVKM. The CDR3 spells CASSLAGTGAYYGYTF. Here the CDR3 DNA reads TGTGCCAGCAGTTTAGCAGGAACAGGGGCGTACTATGGCTACACCTTC.

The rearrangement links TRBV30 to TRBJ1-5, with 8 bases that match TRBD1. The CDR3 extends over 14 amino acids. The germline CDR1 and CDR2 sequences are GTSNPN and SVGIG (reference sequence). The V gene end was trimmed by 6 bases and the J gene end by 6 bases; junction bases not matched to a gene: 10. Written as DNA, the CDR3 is TGTGCCTGTAACCAGGGGGCGCAAGGTCAGCCCCAGCATTTT. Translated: CACNQGAQGQPQHF.